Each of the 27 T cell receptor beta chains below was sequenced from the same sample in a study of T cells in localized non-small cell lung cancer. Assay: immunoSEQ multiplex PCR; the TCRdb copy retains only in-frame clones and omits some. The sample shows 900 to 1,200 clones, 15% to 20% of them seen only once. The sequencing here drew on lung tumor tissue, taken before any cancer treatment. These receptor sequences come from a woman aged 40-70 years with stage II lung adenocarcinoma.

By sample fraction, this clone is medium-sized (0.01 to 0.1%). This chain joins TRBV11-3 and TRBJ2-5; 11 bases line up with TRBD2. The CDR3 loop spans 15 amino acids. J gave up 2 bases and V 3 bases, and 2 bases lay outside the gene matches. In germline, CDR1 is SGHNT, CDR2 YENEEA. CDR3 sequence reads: CASSLGLAEQETQYF. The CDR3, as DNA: TGTGCCAGCAGCTTGGGACTAGCGGAGCAAGAGACCCAGTACTTC.

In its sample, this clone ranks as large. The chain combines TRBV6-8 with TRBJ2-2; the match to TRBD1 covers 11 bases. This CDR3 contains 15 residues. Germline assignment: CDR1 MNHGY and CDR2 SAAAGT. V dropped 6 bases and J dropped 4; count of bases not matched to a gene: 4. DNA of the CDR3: TGTGCCAGCAGGCGGGACAGGGGGTTCACCGGGGAGCTGTTTTTT. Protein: CASRRDRGFTGELFF.

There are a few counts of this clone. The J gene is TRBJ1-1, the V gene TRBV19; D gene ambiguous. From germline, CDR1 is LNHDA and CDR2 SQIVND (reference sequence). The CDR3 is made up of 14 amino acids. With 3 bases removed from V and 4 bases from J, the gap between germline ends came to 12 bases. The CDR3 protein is CASSMVPGRTEAFF. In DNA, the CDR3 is TGTGCCAGTAGTATGGTTCCGGGTCGCACTGAAGCTTTCTTT.

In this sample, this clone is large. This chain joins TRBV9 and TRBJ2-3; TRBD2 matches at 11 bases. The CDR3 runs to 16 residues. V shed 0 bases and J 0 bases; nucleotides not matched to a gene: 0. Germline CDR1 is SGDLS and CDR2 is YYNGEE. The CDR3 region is CASSVVAGGSTDTQYF. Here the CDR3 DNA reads TGTGCCAGCAGCGTAGTAGCGGGGGGGAGCACAGATACGCAGTATTTT.

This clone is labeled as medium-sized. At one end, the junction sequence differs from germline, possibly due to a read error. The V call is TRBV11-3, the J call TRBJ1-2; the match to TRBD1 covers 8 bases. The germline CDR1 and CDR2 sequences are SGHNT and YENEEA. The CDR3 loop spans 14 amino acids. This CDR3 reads CASSVDRGWYGYTF. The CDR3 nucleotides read TGTGCCAGCAGCGTAGACAGGGGCTGGTATGGCTACACCTTC. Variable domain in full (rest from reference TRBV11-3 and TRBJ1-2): EAGVVQSPRYKIIEKKQPVAFWCNPISGHNTLYWYLQNLGQGPELLIRYENEEAVDDSQLPKDRFSAERLKGVDSTLKIQPAELGDSAVYLCASSVDRGWYGYTFGSGTRLTVV.

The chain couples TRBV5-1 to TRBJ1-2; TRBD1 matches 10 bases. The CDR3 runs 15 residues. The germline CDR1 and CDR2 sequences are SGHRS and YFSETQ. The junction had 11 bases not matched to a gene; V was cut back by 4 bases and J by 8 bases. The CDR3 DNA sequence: TGCGCCAGCAGCATTACCGGGACAGGGGACGGCGGCTACACCTTC. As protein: CASSITGTGDGGYTF. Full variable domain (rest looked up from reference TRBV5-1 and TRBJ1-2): KAGVTQTPRYLIKTRGQQVTLSCSPISGHRSVSWYQQTPGQGLQFLFEYFSETQRNKGNFPGRFSGRQFSNSRSEMNVSTLELGDSALYLCASSITGTGDGGYTFGSGTRLTVV.

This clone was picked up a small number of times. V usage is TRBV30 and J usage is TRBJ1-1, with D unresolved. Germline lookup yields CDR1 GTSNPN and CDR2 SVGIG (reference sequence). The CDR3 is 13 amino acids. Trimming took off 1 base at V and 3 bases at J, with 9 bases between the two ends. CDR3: CAWSEGSHTEAFF. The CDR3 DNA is TGTGCCTGGAGTGAGGGCAGTCACACTGAAGCTTTCTTT.

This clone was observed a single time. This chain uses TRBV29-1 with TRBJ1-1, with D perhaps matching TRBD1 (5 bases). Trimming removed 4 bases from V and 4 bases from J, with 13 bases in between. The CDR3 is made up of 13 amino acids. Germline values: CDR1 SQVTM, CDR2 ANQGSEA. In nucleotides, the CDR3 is TGCAGCGTTGGGGACCATATTTTCACTGAAGCTTTCTTT. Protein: CSVGDHIFTEAFF.

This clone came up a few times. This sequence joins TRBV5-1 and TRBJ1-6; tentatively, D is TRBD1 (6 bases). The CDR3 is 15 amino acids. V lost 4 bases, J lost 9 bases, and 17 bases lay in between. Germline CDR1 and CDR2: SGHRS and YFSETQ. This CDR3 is CASSLTQGQVSPLHF. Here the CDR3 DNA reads TGCGCCAGCAGCCTAACCCAGGGGCAGGTTTCACCCCTCCACTTT.

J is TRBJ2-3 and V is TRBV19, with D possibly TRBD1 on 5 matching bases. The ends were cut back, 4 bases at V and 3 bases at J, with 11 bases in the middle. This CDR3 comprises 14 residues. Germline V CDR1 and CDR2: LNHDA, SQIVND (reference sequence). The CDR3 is CASSRGLRTDTQYF. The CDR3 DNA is TGTGCCAGTAGTAGGGGCCTGAGGACAGATACGCAGTATTTT.

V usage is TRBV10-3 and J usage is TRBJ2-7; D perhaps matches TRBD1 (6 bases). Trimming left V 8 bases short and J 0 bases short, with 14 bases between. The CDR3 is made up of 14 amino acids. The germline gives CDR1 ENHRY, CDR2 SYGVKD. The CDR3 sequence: CAIGGERDSYEQYF. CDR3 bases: TGTGCCATCGGGGGCGAAAGGGACTCCTACGAGCAGTACTTC.

The CDR3 sequence: CSVVTSAYEQYF. The CDR3 region has the DNA TGCAGCGTTGTGACTAGCGCTTACGAGCAGTACTTC. The V and J genes are TRBV29-1 and TRBJ2-7; 8 nucleotides line up with TRBD2. Trimming cost V 4 bases and J 4 bases; bases outside gene matches: 3. The CDR3 loop spans 12 amino acids. In germline, CDR1 is SQVTM, CDR2 ANQGSEA.

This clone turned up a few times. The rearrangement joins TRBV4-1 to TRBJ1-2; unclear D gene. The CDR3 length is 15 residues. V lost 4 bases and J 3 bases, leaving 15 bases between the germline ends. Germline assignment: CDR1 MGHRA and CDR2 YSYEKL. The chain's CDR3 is CASSRSKGGDYGYTF. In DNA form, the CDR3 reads TGCGCCAGCAGCCGTTCCAAGGGAGGAGACTATGGCTACACCTTC.

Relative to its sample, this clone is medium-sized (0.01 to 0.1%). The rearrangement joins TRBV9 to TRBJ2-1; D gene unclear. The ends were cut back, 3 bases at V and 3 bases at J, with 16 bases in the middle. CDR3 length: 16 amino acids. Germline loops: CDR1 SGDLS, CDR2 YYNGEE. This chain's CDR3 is CASSATVAPLYNEQFF. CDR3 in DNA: TGTGCCAGCAGCGCCACGGTGGCCCCACTCTACAATGAGCAGTTCTTC. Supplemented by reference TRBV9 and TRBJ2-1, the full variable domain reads DSGVTQTPKHLITATGQRVTLRCSPRSGDLSVYWYQQSLDQGLQFLIQYYNGEERAKGNILERFSAQQFPDLHSELNLSSLELGDSALYFCASSATVAPLYNEQFFGPGTRLTVL.

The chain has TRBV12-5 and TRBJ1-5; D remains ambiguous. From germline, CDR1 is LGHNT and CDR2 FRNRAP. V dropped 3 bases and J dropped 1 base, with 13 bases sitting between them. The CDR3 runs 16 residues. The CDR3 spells CASGFPPLDSNQPQHF. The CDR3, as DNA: TGTGCTAGTGGTTTCCCCCCCCTTGACAGCAATCAGCCCCAGCATTTT.

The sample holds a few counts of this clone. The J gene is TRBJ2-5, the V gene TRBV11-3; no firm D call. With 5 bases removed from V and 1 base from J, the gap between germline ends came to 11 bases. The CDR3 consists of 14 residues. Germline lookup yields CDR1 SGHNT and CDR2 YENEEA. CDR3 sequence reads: CASSPGGAQETQYF. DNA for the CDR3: TGTGCCAGCAGCCCAGGCGGAGCCCAAGAGACCCAGTACTTC.

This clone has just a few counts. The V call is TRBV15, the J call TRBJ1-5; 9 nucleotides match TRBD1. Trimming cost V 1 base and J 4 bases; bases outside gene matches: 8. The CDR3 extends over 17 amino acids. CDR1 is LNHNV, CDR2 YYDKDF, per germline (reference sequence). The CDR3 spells CATSRAFRTGDNQPQHF. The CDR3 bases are TGTGCCACCAGCAGAGCCTTTAGGACAGGGGATAATCAGCCCCAGCATTTT.

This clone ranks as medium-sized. In DNA form, the CDR3 reads TGTGCCAGCAGTTCCCAGTTAGTTAACTATGGCTACACCTTC. Translated, it gives CASSSQLVNYGYTF. The chain employs TRBV11-3 and TRBJ1-2; D uncertain. CDR3 length: 14 amino acids. Between the trimmed V and J ends, which lost 6 bases and 1 base, there was a span of 12 bases. Germline V gene sequence: CDR1 SGHNT, CDR2 YENEEA.

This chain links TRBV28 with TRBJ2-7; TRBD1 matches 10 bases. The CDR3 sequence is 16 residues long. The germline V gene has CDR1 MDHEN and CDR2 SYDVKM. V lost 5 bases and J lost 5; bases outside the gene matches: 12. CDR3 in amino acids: CASSLPRGQGKHEQYF. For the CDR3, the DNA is TGTGCCAGCAGTCTGCCTCGGGGACAGGGGAAACACGAGCAGTACTTC.

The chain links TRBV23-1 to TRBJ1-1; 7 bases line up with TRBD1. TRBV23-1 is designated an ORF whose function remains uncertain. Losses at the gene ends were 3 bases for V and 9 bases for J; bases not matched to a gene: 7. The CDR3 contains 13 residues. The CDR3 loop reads CASSHMGQKKAFF. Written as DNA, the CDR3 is TGCGCCAGCAGTCACATGGGACAGAAGAAAGCTTTCTTT.

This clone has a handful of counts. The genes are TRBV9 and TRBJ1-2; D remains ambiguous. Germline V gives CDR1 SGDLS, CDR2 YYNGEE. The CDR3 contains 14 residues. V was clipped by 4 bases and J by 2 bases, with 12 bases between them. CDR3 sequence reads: CASSFQQGNYGYTF. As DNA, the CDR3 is TGTGCCAGCAGCTTCCAACAAGGCAACTATGGCTACACCTTC. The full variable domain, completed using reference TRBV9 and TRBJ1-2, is DSGVTQTPKHLITATGQRVTLRCSPRSGDLSVYWYQQSLDQGLQFLIQYYNGEERAKGNILERFSAQQFPDLHSELNLSSLELGDSALYFCASSFQQGNYGYTFGSGTRLTVV.

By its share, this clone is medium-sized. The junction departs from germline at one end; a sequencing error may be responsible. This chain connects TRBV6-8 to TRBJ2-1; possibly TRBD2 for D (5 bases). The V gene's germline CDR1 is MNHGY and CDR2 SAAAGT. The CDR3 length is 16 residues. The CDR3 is CASSHSVSGSYNEQFF. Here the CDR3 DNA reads TGTGCCAGCAGTCACTCAGTTTCGGGGTCCTACAATGAGCAGTTCTTC.

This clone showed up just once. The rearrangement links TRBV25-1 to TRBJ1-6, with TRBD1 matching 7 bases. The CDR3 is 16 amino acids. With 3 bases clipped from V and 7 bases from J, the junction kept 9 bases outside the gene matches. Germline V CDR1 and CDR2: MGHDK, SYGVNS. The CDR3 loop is CASSDTRRGQNSPLHF. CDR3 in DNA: TGTGCCAGCAGTGACACCCGGAGGGGACAGAATTCACCCCTCCACTTT.

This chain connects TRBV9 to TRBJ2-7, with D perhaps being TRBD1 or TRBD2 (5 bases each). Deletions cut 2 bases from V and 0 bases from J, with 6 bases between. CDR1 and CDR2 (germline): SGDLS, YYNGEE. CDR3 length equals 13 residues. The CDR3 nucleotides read TGTGCCAGCAGCGTTGGGACCTCCTACGAGCAGTACTTC. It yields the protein CASSVGTSYEQYF.

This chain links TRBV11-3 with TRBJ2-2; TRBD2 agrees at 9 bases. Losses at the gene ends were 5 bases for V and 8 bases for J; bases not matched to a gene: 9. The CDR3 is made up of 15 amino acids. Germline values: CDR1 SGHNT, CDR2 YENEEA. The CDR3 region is CASSASGRQTGELFF. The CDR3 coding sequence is TGTGCCAGCAGCGCCAGCGGGAGGCAAACTGGGGAGCTGTTTTTT.

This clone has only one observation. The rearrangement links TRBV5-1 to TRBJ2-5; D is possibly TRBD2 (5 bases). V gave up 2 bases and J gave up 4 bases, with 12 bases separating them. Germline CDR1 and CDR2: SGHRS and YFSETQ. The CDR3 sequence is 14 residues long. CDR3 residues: CASSFGSVGETQYF. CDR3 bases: TGCGCCAGCAGCTTTGGTAGCGTAGGAGAGACCCAGTACTTC.

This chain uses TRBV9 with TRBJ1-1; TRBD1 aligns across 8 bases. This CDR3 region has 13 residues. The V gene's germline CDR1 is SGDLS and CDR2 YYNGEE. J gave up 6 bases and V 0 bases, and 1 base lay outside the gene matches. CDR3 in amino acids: CASSVGTGPEAFF. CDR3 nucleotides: TGTGCCAGCAGCGTAGGGACAGGGCCTGAAGCTTTCTTT.